This record concerns one TCR beta chain sequence. Its antigen is as yet unknown. TCR alpha and beta CDR3 regions were amplified from RNA using iRepertoire nested multiplex PCR. TCRdb re-called the multiplex PCR reads through MiXCR, storing one row per CDR3 protein. The sample records some 130,000 distinct CDR3 sequences, around 23% being singletons. This sample was taken from a study of glioma-infiltrating T cells. Findings and caveats of the study: Tissue and blood shared very few CDR3 sequences.

V was shortened by 0 bases and J by 0 bases, with 9 bases between the two germline ends. This CDR3 has 15 amino acids. Germline V gives CDR1 SGHKS, CDR2 YYEKEE (reference sequence). The sample consisted of glioma tissue, nonneoplastic brain tissue, or PBMCs (not recorded which). The TCR sequence derives from a human donor with low-grade glioma or glioblastoma, undergoing nonglioma brain surgery, or in good health (not recorded which). This chain links TRBV5-5 with TRBJ1-1, with D unclear. The CDR3 nucleotides read TGTGCCAGCAGCTTGGAGTGGGTTATGAACACTGAAGCTTTCTTT. Amino acids: CASSLEWVMNTEAFF.